Below are 2 T cell receptor beta chains sequenced from a single sample in a study of radiation and T cells in renal cell carcinoma. Here immunoSEQ multiplex PCR was the method, and the copy in TCRdb shows in-frame clones only, minus some. Among roughly 21,000 clones listed, around 50% were seen once. Regarding treatment: treatment-naive control, cytoreductive nephrectomy. Material: tumor tissue, obtained from a patient whose treatment was nephrectomy without radiotherapy. These receptors were taken from a human donor with renal cell carcinoma.

This rearrangement joins TRBV6-1 to TRBJ2-5; D call uncertain. Deletions cut 7 bases from V and 1 base from J, with 7 bases between. Per the germline V gene, CDR1 is MNHNS and CDR2 is SASEGT. The CDR3 contains 12 residues. CDR3 sequence: CASMGLQETQYF. The CDR3 DNA reads as TGTGCCAGCATGGGCCTCCAAGAGACCCAGTACTTC.

This chain connects TRBV18 to TRBJ1-5, with 9 bases matching TRBD1. V was pared by 8 bases and J by 4 bases, with 0 bases of the junction left unmatched. Germline V gene sequence: CDR1 KGHSH, CDR2 LQKENI. The length of the CDR3 is 12 residues. The CDR3 region has the DNA TGTGCCAGCGGACAGGGGAATCAGCCCCAGCATTTT. Translation: CASGQGNQPQHF.